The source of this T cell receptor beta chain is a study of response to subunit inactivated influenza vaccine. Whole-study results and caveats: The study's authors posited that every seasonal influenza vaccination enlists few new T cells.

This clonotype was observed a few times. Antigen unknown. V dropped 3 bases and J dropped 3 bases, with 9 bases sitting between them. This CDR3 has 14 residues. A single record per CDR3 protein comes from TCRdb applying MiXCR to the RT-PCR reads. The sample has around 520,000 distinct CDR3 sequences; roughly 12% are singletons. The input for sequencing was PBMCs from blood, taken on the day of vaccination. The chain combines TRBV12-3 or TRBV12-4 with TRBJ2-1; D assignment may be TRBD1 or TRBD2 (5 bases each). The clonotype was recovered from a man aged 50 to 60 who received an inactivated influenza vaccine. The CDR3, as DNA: TGTGCCAGCAGTTTGAGGGGAATCTACAATGAGCAGTTCTTC. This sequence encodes CASSLRGIYNEQFF.